The 8 T cell receptor beta chains presented below share a single source sample, sequenced in a study of OX40 agonist ivuxolimab in advanced cancers. TCRdb's copy holds only in-frame clones and misses some; the assay was immunoSEQ multiplex PCR. The repertoire includes approximately 89,000 clones, roughly 85% of them detected once, and 0.5% to 0.55% sits in the top ten. Material: CD4+ or CD8+ T cells sorted from blood, obtained in a trial of the OX40 agonist ivuxolimab. Receptors originate from an adult with an advanced solid tumor such as melanoma, head and neck, liver or kidney cancer.

The CDR3 DNA follows: TGTGCCACTCGACAGGAATCCTACAATGAGCAGTTCTTC. The encoded protein is CATRQESYNEQFF. V usage is TRBV10-3 and J usage is TRBJ2-1, with D perhaps matching TRBD1 (6 bases). V dropped 10 bases and J dropped 1 base, with 11 bases sitting between them. Germline V gives CDR1 ENHRY, CDR2 SYGVKD. This CDR3 has 13 amino acids.

The V gene is TRBV18, the J gene TRBJ1-1, with D perhaps TRBD1 (5 bases). This CDR3 spans 15 amino acids. Trimming removed 0 bases at V and 0 bases at J, with 8 bases between. Per the germline V gene, CDR1 is KGHSH and CDR2 is LQKENI. DNA for the CDR3: TGTGCCAGCTCACCACCGTTGGGGGTGAACACTGAAGCTTTCTTT. Its protein product is CASSPPLGVNTEAFF.

This rearrangement joins TRBV5-1 to TRBJ1-4; D might be TRBD1 (5 bases). The CDR3 covers 15 residues. Germline V gene lookup returns CDR1 SGHRS and CDR2 YFSETQ. Trimming shortened V by 4 bases and J by 2 bases, and 12 bases separated the two germline ends. The CDR3 here is CASSQRGSTNEKLFF. For the CDR3, the DNA is TGCGCCAGCAGCCAACGGGGGTCCACTAATGAAAAACTGTTTTTT. Together with reference TRBV5-1 and TRBJ1-4, the CDR3 gives the full variable domain: KAGVTQTPRYLIKTRGQQVTLSCSPISGHRSVSWYQQTPGQGLQFLFEYFSETQRNKGNFPGRFSGRQFSNSRSEMNVSTLELGDSALYLCASSQRGSTNEKLFFGSGTQLSVL.

A note on this clone: The junction does not match germline at one end; this may be a read error. The chain combines TRBV7-8 with TRBJ2-3, with 11 bases identical to TRBD1. Germline V lookup: CDR1 SGHVS, CDR2 FQNEAQ. The CDR3 is 16 amino acids. The CDR3 bases are TGTGCCAGCAGCCCACGGACAGGGGGCACTACAGTTACGCAGTATTTT. Translated: CASSPRTGGTTVTQYF.

The rearrangement joins TRBV19 to TRBJ2-2; the D gene is possibly TRBD2 (5 bases). This CDR3 spans 14 amino acids. Germline CDR1 and CDR2: LNHDA and SQIVND (reference sequence). The ends were cut back, 10 bases at V and 1 base at J, with 13 bases in the middle. CDR3 in DNA: TGTGCCACACGTCTCCGGGGGAACACCGGGGAGCTGTTTTTT. Its protein product is CATRLRGNTGELFF.

The chain is built from TRBV6-1 and TRBJ2-3; TRBD1 aligns across 9 bases. With 10 bases clipped from V and 7 bases from J, the junction kept 15 bases outside the gene matches. Germline loops: CDR1 MNHNS, CDR2 SASEGT. The CDR3 is made up of 15 amino acids. The chain's CDR3 is CAIRPGDREGNTQYF. The CDR3 nucleotides read TGTGCCATAAGACCGGGGGACAGGGAGGGAAATACGCAGTATTTT.

The chain uses TRBV4-3 and TRBJ2-3; D is possibly TRBD2 (5 bases). The germline gives CDR1 LGHNA, CDR2 YSLEER. The CDR3 is 15 residues long. The V and J ends lost 1 base and 4 bases respectively, with 12 bases between them. Written as DNA, the CDR3 is TGCGCCAGCAGCCAAGGGGGAGTTATCGCAGATACGCAGTATTTT. It specifies CASSQGGVIADTQYF.

As regards this clone: This same CDR3 is encoded by further DNA sequences in the sample. V and J are TRBV10-3 and TRBJ1-2; D gene unclear. In germline, CDR1 is ENHRY, CDR2 SYGVKD. The CDR3 runs to 11 residues. V lost 3 bases to trimming and J lost 8 bases, with 7 bases between them. CDR3 amino acids: CAISDGDGYTF. Written as DNA, the CDR3 is TGTGCCATCAGTGACGGAGACGGCTACACCTTC.